This T cell receptor (beta chain) was retrieved from a study of shared clonotypes between healthy human individuals. Study in general: Two women and a few men aged 18 to 49 made up the donors. Broader study findings: Investigators collected only blood, and repertoires in tissues likely differ.

Genomic DNA came from about 97 million PBMCs in unsorted samples. Note on this clone: Antigen unknown.

The CDR3 covers 14 residues. From germline, CDR1 is MDHEN and CDR2 SYDVKM. J was trimmed by 3 bases and V by 2 bases; bases with no gene match: 4. In the source study's methods: In the immunoSEQ data, sequences were junction-only and lacked quality scores, so filtering differed. Produced via immunoSEQ multiplex PCR; TCRdb's table is partial and in-frame only. V, J and clone size are those of that table, while D and trimming were read from the DNA. The sample includes approximately 460,000 clones, around 77% of them seen just once. This chain joins TRBV28 and TRBJ2-7; 7 bases align to TRBD2. The clonotype comes from a woman between 40 and 50 years old in good health. Some clones in this sample may be carry-over from other donors' samples. The sample comprised PBMCs. The chain's CDR3 is CASSLGGVLYEQYF. CDR3 nucleotide sequence: TGTGCCAGCAGTTTAGGGGGGGTTCTCTACGAGCAGTACTTC.